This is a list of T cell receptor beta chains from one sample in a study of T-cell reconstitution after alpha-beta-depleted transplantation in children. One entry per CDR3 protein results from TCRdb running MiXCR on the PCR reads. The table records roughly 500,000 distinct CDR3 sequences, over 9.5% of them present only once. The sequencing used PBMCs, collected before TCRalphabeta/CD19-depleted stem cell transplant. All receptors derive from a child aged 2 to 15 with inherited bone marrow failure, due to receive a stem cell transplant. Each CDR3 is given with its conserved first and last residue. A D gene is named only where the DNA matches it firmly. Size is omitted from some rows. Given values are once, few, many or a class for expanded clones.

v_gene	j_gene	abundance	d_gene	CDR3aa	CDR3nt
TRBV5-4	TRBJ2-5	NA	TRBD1	CASSLGGQEAWETQYF	TGTGCCAGCAGCTTAGGGGGACAGGAGGCGTGGGAGACCCAGTACTTC
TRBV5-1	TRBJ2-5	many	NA	CASSLVRYQETQYF	TGCGCCAGCAGCTTGGTCAGGTATCAAGAGACCCAGTACTTC
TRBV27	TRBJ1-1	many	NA	CASSLAAKTNTEAFF	TGTGCCAGCAGCCTTGCCGCGAAGACGAACACTGAAGCTTTCTTT
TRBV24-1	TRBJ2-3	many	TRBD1	CATSDPTGGSSTDTQYF	TGTGCCACCAGTGACCCAACAGGGGGCTCTAGCACAGATACGCAGTATTTT
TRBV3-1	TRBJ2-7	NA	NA	CATSQESTRPYEQYF	TGTGCCACCAGCCAAGAGTCGACCAGACCTTACGAGCAGTACTTC
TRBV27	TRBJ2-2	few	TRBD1	CASRLATGFGELFF	TGTGCCAGCAGGCTCGCGACAGGGTTCGGGGAGCTGTTTTTT
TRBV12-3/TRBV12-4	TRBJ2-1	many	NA	CASSFLNNEQFF	TGTGCCAGCAGTTTTCTGAACAATGAGCAGTTCTTC
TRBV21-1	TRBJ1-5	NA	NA	CASRTGPSFQPQHF	TGTGCCAGCAGGACAGGCCCTAGTTTTCAGCCCCAGCATTTT
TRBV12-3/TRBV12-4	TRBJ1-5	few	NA	CASSLALQFNQPQHF	TGTGCCAGCAGTTTAGCTCTTCAGTTCAATCAGCCCCAGCATTTT
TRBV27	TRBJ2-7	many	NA	CASSSTNGQIFYEQYF	TGTGCCAGCAGCTCAACCAACGGACAGATCTTCTACGAGCAGTACTTC
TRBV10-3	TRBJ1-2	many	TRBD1	CAITSSDRAGQGYTF	TGTGCCATCACCTCGAGCGACAGGGCGGGACAGGGCTACACCTTC
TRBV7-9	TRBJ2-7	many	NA	CASSLNNVGVGAYEQYF	TGTGCCAGCAGCTTGAATAATGTAGGCGTTGGCGCCTACGAGCAGTACTTC
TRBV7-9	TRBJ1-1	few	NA	CASSLISDTEAFF	TGTGCCAGCAGCTTAATTTCGGATACTGAAGCTTTCTTT
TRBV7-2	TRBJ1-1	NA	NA	CASSLALGGNTEAFF	TGTGCCAGCAGCTTAGCTTTAGGGGGGAACACTGAAGCTTTCTTT
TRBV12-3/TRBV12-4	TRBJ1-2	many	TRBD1	CASSPRDRSGYGYTF	TGTGCCAGCAGTCCCAGGGACAGATCGGGTTATGGCTACACCTTC
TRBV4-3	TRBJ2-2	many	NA	CASSQDGVANTGELFF	TGCGCCAGCAGCCAAGACGGGGTAGCGAACACCGGGGAGCTGTTTTTT
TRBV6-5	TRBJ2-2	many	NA	CASSYSWSGTGELFF	TGTGCCAGCAGTTACTCGTGGTCGGGAACCGGGGAGCTGTTTTTT
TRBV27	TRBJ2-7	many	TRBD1	CASARTGFSYEQYF	TGTGCCAGCGCCCGGACAGGGTTCTCCTACGAGCAGTACTTC
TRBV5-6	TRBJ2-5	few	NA	CASSQTGGSWETQYF	TGTGCCAGCAGCCAGACAGGAGGTAGTTGGGAGACCCAGTACTTC
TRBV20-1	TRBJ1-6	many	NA	CSAREGSHMDSPLHF	TGCAGTGCTAGAGAAGGGTCTCATATGGATTCACCCCTCCACTTT
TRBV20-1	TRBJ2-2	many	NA	CSARGRSGELFF	TGCAGTGCTAGAGGACGATCCGGGGAGCTGTTTTTT
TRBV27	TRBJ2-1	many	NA	CASSLLTRADEQFF	TGTGCCAGCAGTTTATTAACCCGTGCCGATGAGCAGTTCTTC
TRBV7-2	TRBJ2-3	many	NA	CASSLYPDTQYF	TGTGCCAGCAGCTTATACCCAGATACGCAGTATTTT
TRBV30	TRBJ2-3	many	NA	CAWSVEHRPSTDTQYF	TGTGCCTGGAGCGTAGAGCACAGGCCTAGCACAGATACGCAGTATTTT
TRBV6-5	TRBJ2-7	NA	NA	CASSYRSEGSATYEQYF	TGTGCCAGCAGTTACAGAAGCGAGGGATCTGCGACCTACGAGCAGTACTTC
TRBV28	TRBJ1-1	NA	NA	CASSFPPTGWNTEAFF	TGTGCCAGCAGTTTCCCGCCGACAGGCTGGAACACTGAAGCTTTCTTT
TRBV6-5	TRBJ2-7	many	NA	CASSYRPGTDSYEQYF	TGTGCCAGCAGTTACCGCCCCGGGACGGATTCCTACGAGCAGTACTTC
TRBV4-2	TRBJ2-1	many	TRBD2	CASSHKGLADYNEQFF	TGTGCCAGCAGCCACAAGGGACTAGCGGACTACAATGAGCAGTTCTTC
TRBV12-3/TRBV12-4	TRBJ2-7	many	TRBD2	CASSSYNGLAGGRGGQYF	TGTGCCAGCAGTTCGTACAACGGACTAGCGGGAGGTCGCGGTGGGCAGTACTTC
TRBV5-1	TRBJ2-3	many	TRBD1	CASSPNRQGADTQYF	TGCGCCAGCAGCCCTAATCGACAGGGCGCAGATACGCAGTATTTT
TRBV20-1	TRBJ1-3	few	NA	CSVQPSSGNTIYF	TGCAGTGTCCAACCGAGCTCTGGAAACACCATATATTTT
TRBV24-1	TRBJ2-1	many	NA	CATSDFTGRNEQFF	TGTGCCACCAGTGATTTCACAGGGAGAAATGAGCAGTTCTTC
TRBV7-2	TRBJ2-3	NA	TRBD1	CASSLARDREQYF	TGTGCCAGCAGCTTAGCGCGGGACAGGGAGCAGTATTTT
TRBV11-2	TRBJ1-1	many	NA	CASSSVSGGLNTEAFF	TGTGCCAGCAGCTCAGTGTCGGGAGGGTTGAACACTGAAGCTTTCTTT
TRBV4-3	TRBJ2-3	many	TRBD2	CASSPEEGGPPDTQYF	TGCGCCAGCAGCCCTGAGGAGGGAGGGCCTCCAGATACGCAGTATTTT
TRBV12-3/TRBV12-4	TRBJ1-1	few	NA	CASSLVTGGPNTEAFF	TGTGCCAGCAGTTTGGTGACCGGGGGGCCAAACACTGAAGCTTTCTTT
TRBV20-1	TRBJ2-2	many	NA	CSARTRDRLRGELFF	TGCAGTGCTAGGACCCGGGACCGCCTTAGGGGGGAGCTGTTTTTT
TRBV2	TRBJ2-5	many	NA	CASSEISLGETQYF	TGTGCCAGCAGTGAAATCTCCCTGGGAGAGACCCAGTACTTC
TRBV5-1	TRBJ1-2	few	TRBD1	CASSWMPGASGQGAFGYTF	TGCGCCAGCAGCTGGATGCCGGGGGCGTCGGGACAGGGGGCCTTTGGCTACACCTTC
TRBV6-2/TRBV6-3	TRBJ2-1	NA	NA	CASSYYSGTYYNEQFF	TGTGCCAGCAGTTACTATAGCGGTACTTACTACAATGAGCAGTTCTTC
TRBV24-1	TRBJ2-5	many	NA	CATSDPTGRRDMETQYF	TGTGCCACCAGTGACCCCACAGGACGGCGGGACATGGAGACCCAGTACTTC
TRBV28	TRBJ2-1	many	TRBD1	CASSFFQGADNEQFF	TGTGCCAGCAGTTTTTTCCAGGGGGCGGACAATGAGCAGTTCTTC
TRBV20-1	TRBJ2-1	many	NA	CSARSSAYNEQFF	TGCAGTGCTAGGTCTAGCGCATACAATGAGCAGTTCTTC
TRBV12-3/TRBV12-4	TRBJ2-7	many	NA	CASSLLSGFNEQYF	TGTGCCAGCAGTTTGCTGTCAGGGTTTAACGAGCAGTACTTC
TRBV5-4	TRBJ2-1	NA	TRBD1	CASSLGTGNGEQFF	TGTGCCAGCAGCTTGGGGACAGGGAATGGTGAGCAGTTCTTC
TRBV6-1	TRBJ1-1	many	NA	CASRGLLADTEAFF	TGTGCCAGCAGAGGGCTATTAGCTGACACTGAAGCTTTCTTT
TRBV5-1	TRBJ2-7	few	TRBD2	CASSLFSGETYEQYF	TGCGCCAGCAGCTTGTTTAGCGGGGAAACCTACGAGCAGTACTTC
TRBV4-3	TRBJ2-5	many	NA	CASSPSPRSGSETQYF	TGCGCCAGCAGCCCATCACCGCGGAGCGGGTCAGAGACCCAGTACTTC
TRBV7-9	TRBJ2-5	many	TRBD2	CASSLAWGLASQETQYF	TGTGCCAGCAGCTTAGCTTGGGGACTAGCTTCTCAAGAGACCCAGTACTTC
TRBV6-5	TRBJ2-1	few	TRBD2	CASSSPGLAGVSEQFF	TGTGCCAGCAGTTCTCCCGGACTAGCGGGAGTCAGTGAGCAGTTCTTC
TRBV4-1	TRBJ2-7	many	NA	CASSPLSGTSGTYEQYF	TGCGCCAGCAGCCCCCTGTCCGGGACATCAGGGACCTACGAGCAGTACTTC
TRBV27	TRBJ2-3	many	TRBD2	CASSPETSADTQYF	TGTGCCAGCAGTCCCGAGACTAGCGCAGATACGCAGTATTTT
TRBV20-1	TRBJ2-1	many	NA	CSAPIGGTNLGEQFF	TGCAGTGCTCCCATTGGGGGGACCAATTTGGGTGAGCAGTTCTTC
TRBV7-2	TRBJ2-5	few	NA	CASSTTRFVETQYF	TGTGCCAGCAGCACGACTAGATTTGTGGAGACCCAGTACTTC
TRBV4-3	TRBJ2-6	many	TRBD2	CASSHYAAGRSSGANVLTF	TGCGCCAGCAGCCACTATGCAGCGGGAAGGTCGTCTGGGGCCAACGTCCTGACTTTC
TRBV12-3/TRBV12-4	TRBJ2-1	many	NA	CASSLTRSPEQFF	TGTGCCAGCAGCTTAACTAGATCCCCTGAGCAGTTCTTC
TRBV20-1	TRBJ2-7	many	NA	CSAHGISYEQYF	TGCAGTGCGCATGGGATCTCCTACGAGCAGTACTTC